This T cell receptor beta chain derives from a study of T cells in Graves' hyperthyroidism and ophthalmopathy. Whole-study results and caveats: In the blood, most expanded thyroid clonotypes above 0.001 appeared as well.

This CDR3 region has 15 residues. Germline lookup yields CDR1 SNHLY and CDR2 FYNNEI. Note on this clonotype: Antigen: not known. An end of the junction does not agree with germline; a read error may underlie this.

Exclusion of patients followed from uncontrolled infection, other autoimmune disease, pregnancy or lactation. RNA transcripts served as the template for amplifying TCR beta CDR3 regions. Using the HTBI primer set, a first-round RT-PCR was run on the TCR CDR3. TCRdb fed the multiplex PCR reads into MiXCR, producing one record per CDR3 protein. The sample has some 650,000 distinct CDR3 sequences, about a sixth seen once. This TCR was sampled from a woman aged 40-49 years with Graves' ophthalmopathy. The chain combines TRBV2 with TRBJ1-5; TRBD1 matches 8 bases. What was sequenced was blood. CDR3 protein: CAGRQGTGENQPQHF. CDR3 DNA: TGTGCCGGCAGACAGGGGACGGGGGAAAATCAGCCCCAGCATTTT.